The clone carrying this TCR beta chain was seen repeatedly, ten times or more. Its matching antigen is unknown. Co-extraction of RNA and DNA was performed on roughly 20-33 mg of unsorted bulk tissue. Every single tumor sample held over 85% viable tumor cells. Total RNA (around 500 ng) served as template for TCR beta cDNA synthesis primed by a constant-region primer. Three rounds of nested multiplex PCR with slightly modified ARM-PCR produced TCR beta libraries. PCR rounds one and two used TRBV1-TRBV30 forward primers with a C-beta reverse primer for approximately 10 cycles each. MiXCR, applied by TCRdb to the multiplex PCR reads, yields one record per CDR3 protein. The table records roughly 120,000 distinct CDR3 sequences, less than 80% of them present only once. Per germline, CDR1 SQVTM and CDR2 ANQGSEA. This CDR3 spans 12 amino acids. The V and J ends lost 3 bases and 2 bases respectively, with 6 bases between them.

These data come from a study of tumor-infiltrating lymphocytes in primary liver carcinoma. Overall study findings and caveats: Only around 7-25% of top clones occurred in all five tumor regions.

This chain joins TRBV29-1 and TRBJ2-3; D remains unclear. Sequenced sample: liver tumor tissue from sampling region 1. Regarding subset: tumor region T1, superior pole. The clonotype comes from a woman aged 55-75 years with primary liver carcinoma and hepatitis B virus infection. The CDR3 sequence is CSVEGDTDTQYF. CDR3 bases: TGCAGCGTTGAGGGCGACACAGATACGCAGTATTTT.